This T cell receptor beta chain derives from a study of shared clonotypes between healthy human individuals. This CDR3 region has 16 residues. The germline gives CDR1 MNHEY, CDR2 SMNVEV (reference sequence). The junction had 8 bases not matched to a gene; V was cut back by 4 bases and J by 2 bases. Some clones are missing from TCRdb's copy, which holds only in-frame ones; the method was immunoSEQ multiplex PCR. This table holds around 1.1 million clones, 70% to 85% found once. Sequenced: memory CD4+ T cells from PBMCs. Subset in this sample: CD45RA-negative fraction. The chain is built from TRBV27 and TRBJ2-1; TRBD2 aligns across 7 bases. This clonotype was obtained from a man aged 18 to 35 in good health. Some clones in this sample may be carry-over from other donors' samples. CDR3 sequence: CASSSPGLRAYNEQFF. The CDR3 coding sequence is TGTGCCAGCAGTTCCCCGGGACTAAGAGCCTACAATGAGCAGTTCTTC.